This T cell receptor (beta chain) stems from a study of patients and donors after allogeneic stem cell transplantation (TCRdb year 2020). Comment on this clonotype: The target of this receptor is not known. Base qualities are not recorded, but no much larger clone differs from it by a single base.

Receptor libraries were prepared by RT-PCR. TCRdb names NextSeq 550 as the instrument used. TCRdb itself trimmed the public reads at Q25 with fastp, ran MiXCR and retained productive beta chains. Under each unique CDR3 protein, matching rows form one entry showing the most common genes and DNA. This sample comprises about 110,000 distinct CDR3 sequences, about a third of them detected only once. 27% of the sample is in the top ten clones. The germline V gene (reference sequence) gives CDR1 as LGHDT and CDR2 as YNNKEL. V and J are truncated by 3 bases and 0 bases respectively, leaving an intervening sequence of 12 bases. Taken from cysteine to phenylalanine, the CDR3 has 16 residues. Of the read, only the CDR3 DNA is kept; its 48 bases are in frame from base 1.

The rearrangement combines TRBV3-1 with TRBJ1-5, and TRBD1 may be the D gene, going by 5 matching bases. What was sequenced was blood, either unsorted or a sorted T cell fraction (not recorded which). This TCR came from a human donor who was either an allogeneic HSCT recipient or a stem cell or donor lymphocyte infusion donor (not recorded which). It is not recorded whose cells these are; they may come from a transplant donor. The CDR3: CASSQSGGNSNQPQHF. The DNA sequence is as follows: TGTGCCAGCAGCCAGTCCGGGGGGAATAGCAATCAGCCCCAGCATTTT.